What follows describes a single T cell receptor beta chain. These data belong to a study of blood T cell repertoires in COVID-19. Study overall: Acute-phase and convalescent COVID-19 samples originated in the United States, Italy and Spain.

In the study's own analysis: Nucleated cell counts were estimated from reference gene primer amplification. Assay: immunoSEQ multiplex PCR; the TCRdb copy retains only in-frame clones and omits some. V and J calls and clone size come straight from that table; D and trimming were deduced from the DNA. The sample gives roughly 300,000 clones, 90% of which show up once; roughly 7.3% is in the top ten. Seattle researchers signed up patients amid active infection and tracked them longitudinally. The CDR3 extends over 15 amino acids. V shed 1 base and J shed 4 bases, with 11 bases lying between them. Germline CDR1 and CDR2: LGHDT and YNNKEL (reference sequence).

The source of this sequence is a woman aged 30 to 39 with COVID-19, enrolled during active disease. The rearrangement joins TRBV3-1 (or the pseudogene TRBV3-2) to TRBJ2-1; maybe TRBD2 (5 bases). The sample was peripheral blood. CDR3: CASSQGASSYNEQFF. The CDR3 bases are TGTGCCAGCAGCCAAGGGGCTAGCTCGTACAATGAGCAGTTCTTC.